These T cell receptor beta chains were read from a single sample in a study of T-cell memory formation after mild COVID-19. Each CDR3 protein is one row after TCRdb ran MiXCR on the 5' RACE reads. The table lists 400,000 or so distinct CDR3 sequences, around 20% of them singletons. Sequenced material: PBMCs or a T cell subset sorted from them (not recorded which). The source is an adult woman who had mild COVID-19 (a few samples of this study predate the infection). Cell type and time point are not known. CDR3s include the opening cysteine and the closing phenylalanine or tryptophan. D genes are given only for firm matches. The size entry is marked missing in some rows and otherwise reads once, few, many or a size class.

>TRBV5-5|TRBJ2-7|.|few
TGTGCCAGCGCAGGGGGACTTTCCTACGAGCAGTACTTC
CASAGGLSYEQYF
>TRBV7-8|TRBJ2-1|TRBD2|few
TGTGCCAGCAGAACGACTAGCGGAACGGACAATGAGCAGTTCTTC
CASRTTSGTDNEQFF
>TRBV7-9|TRBJ2-5|TRBD2|few
TGTGCCTTAATTTCGCGGGAGGGAAGAGAGACCCAGTACTTC
CALISREGRETQYF
>TRBV7-6|TRBJ2-2|TRBD1|few
TGTGCCAGCAGCTTAGTAGGGGGCACGAACACCGGGGAGCTGTTTTTT
CASSLVGGTNTGELFF
>TRBV5-1|TRBJ2-1|TRBD2|few
TGCGCCAGCAGCGCCAAAGCGGGAGGGCTTAACAATGAGCAGTTCTTC
CASSAKAGGLNNEQFF
>TRBV15|TRBJ2-5|.|.
TGTGCCACCAGCAGAGATCTAGGACAAGAAGAGACCCAGTACTTC
CATSRDLGQEETQYF
>TRBV7-2|TRBJ2-5|.|few
TGTGCCAGCAGCTTAGGGAGATGGGAGACCCAGTACTTC
CASSLGRWETQYF
>TRBV12-3/TRBV12-4|TRBJ1-1|.|few
TGTGCCAGCAGCCCAGGGTGGACACTAAGTACTGAAGCTTTCTTT
CASSPGWTLSTEAFF
>TRBV4-1|TRBJ2-1|.|.
TGCGCCAGCAGCCAACCCAGCGGTGAGCAGTTCTTC
CASSQPSGEQFF
>TRBV29-1|TRBJ1-2|.|.
TGCAGCGTTGAACTCGGGAATCCTAACTATGGCTACACCTTC
CSVELGNPNYGYTF
>TRBV18|TRBJ1-4|.|few
TGTGCCAGCTCACCACCATTGACGGGGGGCCCTAATGAAAAACTGTTTTTT
CASSPPLTGGPNEKLFF
>TRBV7-6|TRBJ2-1|TRBD2|.
TGTGCCAGCAGCTTTACTAGCGGGAGTCTCTACAATGAGCAGTTCTTC
CASSFTSGSLYNEQFF
>TRBV28|TRBJ2-7|.|few
TGTGCCAGCGTGACCCGGGGAACGGGCTACGAGCAGTACTTC
CASVTRGTGYEQYF
>TRBV19|TRBJ2-2|.|.
TGTGCCAGTAGTCTCGGACGCCCGGACACCGGGGAGCTGTTTTTT
CASSLGRPDTGELFF
>TRBV11-2|TRBJ2-3|TRBD1|few
TGTGCCAGCAGTCGGGTGGGGACAGGGTTTGGCACAGATACGCAGTATTTT
CASSRVGTGFGTDTQYF
>TRBV27|TRBJ1-1|TRBD1|.
TGTGCCAGCAGTTTAGATACAGGGGTGAACACTGAAGCTTTCTTT
CASSLDTGVNTEAFF
>TRBV6-6|TRBJ1-1|.|many
TGTGCCAGCACCTATTCATTATCCCGGGACACTGAAGCTTTCTTT
CASTYSLSRDTEAFF
>TRBV11-3|TRBJ2-7|.|once
TGTGCCAGCAGCTTAGACTCACTACCTTACGAGCAGTACTTC
CASSLDSLPYEQYF
>TRBV12-3/TRBV12-4|TRBJ1-4|.|.
TGTGCCAGCAGTTTAAACGGTCTGGGTGAAAAACTGTTTTTT
CASSLNGLGEKLFF
>TRBV19|TRBJ2-2|.|.
TGTGCCAGTAGTAAGGAGTTCGGGGAGCTGTTTTTT
CASSKEFGELFF
>TRBV5-1|TRBJ2-1|.|.
TGCGCCAGCAGGGTCGGGACCTCGGGGTGGCAGTTCTTC
CASRVGTSGWQFF
>TRBV12-3/TRBV12-4|TRBJ2-3|.|.
TGTGCCAGCAGTTTGTGGAGCGGTGGAGATACGCAGTATTTT
CASSLWSGGDTQYF
>TRBV11-2|TRBJ2-5|TRBD1|few
TGTGCCAGCAGTGCCTGGGACAGGACTGTCCAAGAGACCCAGTACTTC
CASSAWDRTVQETQYF
>TRBV12-3/TRBV12-4|TRBJ2-5|.|.
TGTGCCAGCAGTCCCCTAGGGAGTGAGGAAGAGACCCAGTACTTC
CASSPLGSEEETQYF
>TRBV14|TRBJ2-5|.|.
TGTGCCAGCAGCCAGGGCCGGGGCGGGGAGACCCAGTACTTC
CASSQGRGGETQYF
>TRBV30|TRBJ1-2|.|few
TGTGCCTGGACCCAGGGCTATGGCTACACCTTC
CAWTQGYGYTF
>TRBV6-5|TRBJ2-7|.|few
TGTGCCAGCGGGGGGTACGAGCAGTACTTC
CASGGYEQYF
>TRBV28|TRBJ1-5|.|.
TGTGCCAGCAGTTTAGCCCGGTCAGGGAGCAATCAGCCCCAGCATTTT
CASSLARSGSNQPQHF
>TRBV9|TRBJ2-1|TRBD2|few
TGTGCCAGCAGCGTGCCGGGACTAGACAATGAGCAGTTCTTC
CASSVPGLDNEQFF
>TRBV5-1|TRBJ1-2|.|.
TGCGCCAGCAGAGACCAGGGAGACTATGGCTACACCTTC
CASRDQGDYGYTF
>TRBV7-9|TRBJ2-2|.|.
TGTGCCAGCAGCGACAGTAGGAACGGGGAGCTGTTTTTT
CASSDSRNGELFF
>TRBV3-1|TRBJ2-2|.|.
TGTGCCAGCAGCCAAGGGGGGGGCACAAAGAACACCGGGGAGCTGTTTTTT
CASSQGGGTKNTGELFF
>TRBV18|TRBJ2-1|TRBD2|few
TGTGCCAGCTCACCGCCCCTGGGACTAGCGGGAGGCTCCTACAATGAGCAGTTCTTC
CASSPPLGLAGGSYNEQFF
>TRBV6-5|TRBJ2-1|.|.
TGTGCCAGCAGTTACGGAGGGGGCCTGGACAATGAGCAGTTCTTC
CASSYGGGLDNEQFF
>TRBV5-1|TRBJ2-1|.|few
TGCGCCAGCAGCTTGGAACTCTCGCCCCGGGCTGAGCAGTTCTTC
CASSLELSPRAEQFF
>TRBV12-3/TRBV12-4|TRBJ1-2|TRBD1|.
TGTGCCAGCAGTTTATTGTTGACAGGGAACTATGGCTACACCTTC
CASSLLLTGNYGYTF
>TRBV30|TRBJ2-7|TRBD1|.
TGTGCCTGGAGTTCCGGGACAGGGACCTACGAGCAGTACTTC
CAWSSGTGTYEQYF
>TRBV19|TRBJ2-7|.|.
TGTGCCAGTAGTATGGTAACGCCAATTGGGGCAGAGCAGTACTTC
CASSMVTPIGAEQYF
>TRBV24-1|TRBJ2-1|TRBD1|few
TGTGCCACCAGTGATTCTCTAAACAGGGGAAGGGCCTACAATGAGCAGTTCTTC
CATSDSLNRGRAYNEQFF
>TRBV7-6|TRBJ1-5|TRBD1|many
TGTGCCAGCAGCTTAGGACAGGGTGAACAGCCCCAGCATTTT
CASSLGQGEQPQHF